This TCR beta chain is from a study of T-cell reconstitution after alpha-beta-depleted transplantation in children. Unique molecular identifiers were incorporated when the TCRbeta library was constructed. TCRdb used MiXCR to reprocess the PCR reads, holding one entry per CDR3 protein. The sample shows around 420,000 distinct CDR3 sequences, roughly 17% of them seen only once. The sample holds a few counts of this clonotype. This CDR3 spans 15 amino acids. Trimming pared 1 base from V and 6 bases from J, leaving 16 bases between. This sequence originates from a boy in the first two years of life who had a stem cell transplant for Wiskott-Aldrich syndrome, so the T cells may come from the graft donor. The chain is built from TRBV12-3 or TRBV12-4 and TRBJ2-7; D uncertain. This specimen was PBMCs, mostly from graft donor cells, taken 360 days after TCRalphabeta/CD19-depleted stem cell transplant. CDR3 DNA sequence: TGTGCCAGCAGTTTAGAGGCCGGGCTCTACTCCGAGCAGTACTTC. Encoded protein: CASSLEAGLYSEQYF.